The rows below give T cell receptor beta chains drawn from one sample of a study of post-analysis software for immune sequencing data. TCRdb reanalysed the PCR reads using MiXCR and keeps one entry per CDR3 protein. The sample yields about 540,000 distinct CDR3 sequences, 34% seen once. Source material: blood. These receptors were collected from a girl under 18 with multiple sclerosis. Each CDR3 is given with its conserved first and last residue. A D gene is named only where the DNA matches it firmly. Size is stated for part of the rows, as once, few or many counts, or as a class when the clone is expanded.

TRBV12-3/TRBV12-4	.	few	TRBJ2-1	TGTGCCAGCAGTTACCCAATCGGTTACAATGAGCAGTTCTTC	CASSYPIGYNEQFF
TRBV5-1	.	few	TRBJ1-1	TGCGCCAGCAGCTTTAGCCAGACTGAAGCTTTCTTT	CASSFSQTEAFF
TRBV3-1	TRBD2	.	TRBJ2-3	TGTGCCAGCAGCCAAGATAGTCGCGGGGGGGCCCTTGAGACAGATACGCAGTATTTT	CASSQDSRGGALETDTQYF
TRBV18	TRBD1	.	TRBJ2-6	TGTGCCAGCTCACCCTCGACAGGGGGCGCTGGGGCCAACGTCCTGACTTTC	CASSPSTGGAGANVLTF
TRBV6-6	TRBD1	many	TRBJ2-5	TGTGCCAGCAGCTCCCCTACCGGGACAGGGAAGGAGACCCAGTACTTC	CASSSPTGTGKETQYF
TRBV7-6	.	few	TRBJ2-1	TGTGCCAGCAGCTACCAGGGAGGTGAGCAGTTCTTC	CASSYQGGEQFF
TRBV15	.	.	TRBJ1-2	TGTGCCACCAGCAGAGATGTCGTATCTAACTATGGCTACACCTTC	CATSRDVVSNYGYTF
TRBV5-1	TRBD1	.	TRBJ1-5	TGCGCCAGCAGCCCCTGGACAGGGTCTGATCAGCCCCAGCATTTT	CASSPWTGSDQPQHF
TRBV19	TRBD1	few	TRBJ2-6	TGTGCCAGTAGCTGGGACAGGGTGGAACTAAGTTCTGGGGCCAACGTCCTGACTTTC	CASSWDRVELSSGANVLTF
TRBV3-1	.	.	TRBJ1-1	TGTGCCAGCAGCCAAGAAGCTTGGGGGCAACAAACTGAAGCTTTCTTT	CASSQEAWGQQTEAFF
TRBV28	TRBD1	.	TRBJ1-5	TGTGCCAGCAGTTATAAAGGGGGCTTTGGGCAGCCCCAGCATTTT	CASSYKGGFGQPQHF
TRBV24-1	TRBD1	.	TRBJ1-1	TGTGCCACCAGTGAGGACAGGGGTGAAGCTTTCTTT	CATSEDRGEAFF
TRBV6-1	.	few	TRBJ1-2	TGTGCCAGCAGTGGGGGATTAACCTTAAACTATGGCTACACCTTC	CASSGGLTLNYGYTF
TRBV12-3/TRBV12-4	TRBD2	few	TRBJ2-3	TGTGCCAGCAGTTTATCGGGGCTAGCGGGAGCTAGCACAGATACGCAGTATTTT	CASSLSGLAGASTDTQYF
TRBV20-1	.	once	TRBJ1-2	TGCAGTGCTAGAGGGGACGGAACAACTAACTATGGCTACACCTTC	CSARGDGTTNYGYTF
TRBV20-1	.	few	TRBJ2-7	TGCAGTGCTCCAGACACTCCCTCCTACGAGCAGTACTTC	CSAPDTPSYEQYF
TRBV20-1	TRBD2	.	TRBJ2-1	TGCAGTGCTGGTCCGGGACTAGCGGGGGACCCCACCTACAATGAGCAGTTCTTC	CSAGPGLAGDPTYNEQFF
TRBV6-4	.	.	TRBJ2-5	TGTGCCAGCCTATTTCGGGGGTACTTC	CASLFRGYF
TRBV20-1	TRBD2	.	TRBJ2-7	TGCAGTGCTAGGGAAGCGGGGGCCCTTACTTACAATGAGCAGTACTTC	CSAREAGALTYNEQYF
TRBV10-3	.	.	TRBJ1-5	TGTGCCATCAGTTCGGGGGACCAGCCCCAGCATTTT	CAISSGDQPQHF
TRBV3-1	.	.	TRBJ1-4	TGTGCCAGCAGCCAACCCGGTGAAAAACTGTTTTTT	CASSQPGEKLFF
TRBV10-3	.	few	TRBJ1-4	TGTGCCATCAGTGAGTCGGGGCCGAACCCCTCTACCTTTAATGAAAAACTGTTTTTT	CAISESGPNPSTFNEKLFF
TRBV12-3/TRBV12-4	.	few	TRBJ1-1	TGTGCCAGCAGTTTAGGAGTGGCAGCTTTCTTT	CASSLGVAAFF
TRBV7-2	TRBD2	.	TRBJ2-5	TGTGCCAGCAGCTTAGTGGGGCTAGCGGGGGAAGAGACCCAGTACTTC	CASSLVGLAGEETQYF
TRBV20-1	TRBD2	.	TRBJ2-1	TGCAGTGCTAGAGATCAAACCAGGACTAGCGGGGGGGCCTACAATGAGCAGTTCTTC	CSARDQTRTSGGAYNEQFF
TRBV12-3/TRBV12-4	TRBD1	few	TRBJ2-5	TGTGCCAGCACTCCGGGACAGGGGGAATGGGAGCAGTACTTC	CASTPGQGEWEQYF
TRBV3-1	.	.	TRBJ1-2	TGTGCCAGCAGCCACGACCACAGACAGAGGGCTAACTATGGCTACACCTTC	CASSHDHRQRANYGYTF
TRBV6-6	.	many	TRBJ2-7	TGTGCCAGCAGTTACACTATTGGCCCAGGATCCTACGAGCAGTACTTC	CASSYTIGPGSYEQYF
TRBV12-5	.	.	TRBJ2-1	TGTGCTAGTGGTCAGGTACCGGGTTCTGAGCAGTTCTTC	CASGQVPGSEQFF
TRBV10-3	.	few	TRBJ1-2	TGTGCCATCAGTGACCTCGGACAGCATGGCTACACCTTC	CAISDLGQHGYTF
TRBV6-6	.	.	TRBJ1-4	TGTGCCAGCAGTTACTCTGGAGGGGCACCTAATGAAAAACTGTTTTTT	CASSYSGGAPNEKLFF
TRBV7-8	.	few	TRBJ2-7	TGTGCCAGCAGCTTAGAATGGGGCTTGACCTTTTCCTACGAGCAGTACTTC	CASSLEWGLTFSYEQYF
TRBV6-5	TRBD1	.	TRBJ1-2	TGTGCCAGCAGTTCCACGGCGCAGGGGGAAGGCATCTATGGCTACACCTTC	CASSSTAQGEGIYGYTF
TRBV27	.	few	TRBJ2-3	TGTGCCAGCAGTGGACAAAGACTCACAGATACGCAGTATTTT	CASSGQRLTDTQYF
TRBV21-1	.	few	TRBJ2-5	TGTGCCAGCAGTCCCCGACTAGCGACTACGTACCAAGAGACCCAGTACTTC	CASSPRLATTYQETQYF
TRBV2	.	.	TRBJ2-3	TGTGCCAGAAGAGGAGTCAGGGACCACGAAGACGGCACAGATGCGCAGTATTTT	CARRGVRDHEDGTDAQYF
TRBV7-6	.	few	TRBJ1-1	TGTGCCAGCAGCTTGGGCGGGGCGGTGGGATCCACTGAAGCTTTCTTT	CASSLGGAVGSTEAFF
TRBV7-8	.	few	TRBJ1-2	TGTGCCAGCAGCCCGGGCGCGGGGCACTATGGCTACACCTTC	CASSPGAGHYGYTF
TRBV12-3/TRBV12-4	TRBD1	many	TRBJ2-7	TGTGCCAGCAGTTACACCCGGGACAGGTTGGCCGAGCAGTACTTC	CASSYTRDRLAEQYF
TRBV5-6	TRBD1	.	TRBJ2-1	TGTGCCAGCAGCTTGGAGGCGACAGGGTCAACCTACAATGAGCAGTTCTTC	CASSLEATGSTYNEQFF
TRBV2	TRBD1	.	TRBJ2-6	TGTGCCAGCAGACTGGGACAGGGAATCTCTGGGGCCAACGTCCTGACTTTC	CASRLGQGISGANVLTF
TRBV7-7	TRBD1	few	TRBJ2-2	TGTGCTAGCAGGGACAGCGGCAACACCGGGGAGCTGTTTTTT	CASRDSGNTGELFF